Included here is one T cell receptor beta chain sequence, with context. CDR1 and CDR2 from the germline V gene are MNHEY and SMNVEV (reference sequence). The V gene lost 3 bases and the J gene lost 4 bases, with 15 bases spanning the gap. The CDR3 loop spans 15 amino acids. Under the authors' procedure: How many nucleated cells were present was estimated from reference gene primer amplification. Produced via immunoSEQ multiplex PCR; TCRdb's table is partial and in-frame only. Clone size and the V and J calls come from that table; the DNA yielded D and trimming. The sample has over 80,000 clones; around 87% are singletons. The data are from a study of blood T cell repertoires in COVID-19. Study-level information: Acute and convalescent COVID-19 specimens originated in the United States, Italy and Spain. PBMCs, B-cell-depleted T cells, or T cells were the source of the cDNA or gDNA that made up the material.

The rearrangement uses TRBV27 and TRBJ1-2, with D perhaps TRBD1 (5 bases). This receptor was obtained from a human donor in a cohort sampled during active COVID-19. The specimen was peripheral blood. The CDR3 spells CASSFGQGGRYGYTF. The CDR3 DNA sequence: TGTGCCAGCAGTTTCGGGCAGGGTGGACGCTATGGCTACACCTTC.